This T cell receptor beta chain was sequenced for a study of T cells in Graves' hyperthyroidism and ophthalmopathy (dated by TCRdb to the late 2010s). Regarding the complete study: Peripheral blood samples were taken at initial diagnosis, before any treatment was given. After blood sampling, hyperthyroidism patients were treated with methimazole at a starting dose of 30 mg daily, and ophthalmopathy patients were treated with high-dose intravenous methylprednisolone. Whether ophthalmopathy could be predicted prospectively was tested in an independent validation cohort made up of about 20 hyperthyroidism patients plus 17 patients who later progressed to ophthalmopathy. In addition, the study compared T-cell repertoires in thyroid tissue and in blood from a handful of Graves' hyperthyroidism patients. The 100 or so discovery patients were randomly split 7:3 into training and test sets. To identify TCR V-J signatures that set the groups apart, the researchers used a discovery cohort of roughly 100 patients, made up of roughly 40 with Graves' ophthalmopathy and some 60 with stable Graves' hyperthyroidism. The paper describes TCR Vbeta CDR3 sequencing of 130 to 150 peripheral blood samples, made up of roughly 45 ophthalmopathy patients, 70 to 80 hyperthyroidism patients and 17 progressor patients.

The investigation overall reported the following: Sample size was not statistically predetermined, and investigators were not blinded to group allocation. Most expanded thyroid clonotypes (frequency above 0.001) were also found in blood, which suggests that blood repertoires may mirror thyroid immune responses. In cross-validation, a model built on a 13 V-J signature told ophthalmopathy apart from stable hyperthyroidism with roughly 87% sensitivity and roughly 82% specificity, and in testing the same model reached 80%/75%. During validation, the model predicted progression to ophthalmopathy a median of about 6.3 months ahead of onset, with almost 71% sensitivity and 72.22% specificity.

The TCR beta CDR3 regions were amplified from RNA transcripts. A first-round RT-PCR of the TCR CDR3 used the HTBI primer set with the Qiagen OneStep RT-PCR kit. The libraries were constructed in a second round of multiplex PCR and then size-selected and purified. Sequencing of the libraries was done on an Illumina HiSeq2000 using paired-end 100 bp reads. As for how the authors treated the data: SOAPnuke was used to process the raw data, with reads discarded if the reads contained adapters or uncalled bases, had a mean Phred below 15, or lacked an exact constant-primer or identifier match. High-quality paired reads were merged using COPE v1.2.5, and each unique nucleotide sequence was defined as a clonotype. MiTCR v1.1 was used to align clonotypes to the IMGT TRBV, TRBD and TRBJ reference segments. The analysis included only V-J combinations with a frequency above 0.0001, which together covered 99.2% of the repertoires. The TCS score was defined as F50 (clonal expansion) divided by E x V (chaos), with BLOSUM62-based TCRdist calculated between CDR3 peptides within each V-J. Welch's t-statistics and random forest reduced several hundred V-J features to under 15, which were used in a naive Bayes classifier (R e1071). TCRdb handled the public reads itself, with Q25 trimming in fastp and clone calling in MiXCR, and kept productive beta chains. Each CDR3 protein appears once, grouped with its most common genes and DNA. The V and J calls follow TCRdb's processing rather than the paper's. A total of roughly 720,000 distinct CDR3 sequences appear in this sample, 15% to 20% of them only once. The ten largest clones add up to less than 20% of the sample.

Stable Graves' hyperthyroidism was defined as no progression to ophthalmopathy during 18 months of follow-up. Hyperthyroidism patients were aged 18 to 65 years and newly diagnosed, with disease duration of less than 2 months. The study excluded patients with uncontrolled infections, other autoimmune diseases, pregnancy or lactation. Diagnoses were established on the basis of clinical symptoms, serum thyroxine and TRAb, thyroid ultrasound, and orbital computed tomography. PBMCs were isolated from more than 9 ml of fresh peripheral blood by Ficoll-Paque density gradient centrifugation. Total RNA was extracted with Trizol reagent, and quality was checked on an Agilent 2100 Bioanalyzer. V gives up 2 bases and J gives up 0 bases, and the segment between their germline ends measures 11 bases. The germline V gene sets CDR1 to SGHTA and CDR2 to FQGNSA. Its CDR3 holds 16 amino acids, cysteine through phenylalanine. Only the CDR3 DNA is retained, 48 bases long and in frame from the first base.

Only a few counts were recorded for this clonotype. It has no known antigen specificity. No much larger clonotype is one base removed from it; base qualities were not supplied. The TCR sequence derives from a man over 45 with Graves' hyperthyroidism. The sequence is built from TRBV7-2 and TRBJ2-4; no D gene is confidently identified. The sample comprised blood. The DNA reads TGTGCCAGCAGCTTACCTGGCAGTTTAGCCAAAAACATTCAGTACTTC. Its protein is CASSLPGSLAKNIQYF.